A selection of T cell receptor beta chains follows, all from one sample in a study of T cells in Graves' hyperthyroidism and ophthalmopathy. TCRdb used MiXCR to reprocess the multiplex PCR reads, holding one entry per CDR3 protein. This sample yields 300,000 to 400,000 distinct CDR3 sequences, of which 11% to 15% are seen a single time; approximately 10% belongs to the top ten. The sample taken for sequencing was blood. These receptors came from an older woman with Graves' hyperthyroidism. Each CDR3 is given with its conserved first and last residue. A D gene is named only where the DNA matches it firmly. The size field is filled for only some rows; it gives once, few, many or a size class.

CDR3: CASSIVGDLGGYTF
DNA: TGTGCCAGTAGTATAGTTGGGGACTTGGGTGGCTACACCTTC
J: TRBJ1-2
V: TRBV19
size: few
length: 14
D: NA

CDR3: CASSLAAGRSSYNEQFF
DNA: TGTGCCAGCAGCTTAGCGGCGGGCAGGAGCTCCTACAATGAGCAGTTCTTC
J: TRBJ2-1
V: TRBV7-9
size: many
length: 17
D: NA

CDR3: CAWSGQFSTNEKLFF
DNA: TGTGCCTGGAGTGGACAGTTCTCAACTAATGAAAAACTGTTTTTT
J: TRBJ1-4
V: TRBV30
size: many
length: 15
D: NA

CDR3: CASSGGTGGNNEQFF
DNA: TGTGCCAGCAGCGGAGGGACAGGGGGAAACAATGAGCAGTTCTTC
J: TRBJ2-1
V: TRBV9
size: NA
length: 15
D: TRBD1

CDR3: CASSPDRRFEKLFF
DNA: TGTGCCAGCAGCCCGGACAGGAGGTTTGAAAAACTGTTTTTT
J: TRBJ1-4
V: TRBV6-1
size: many
length: 14
D: TRBD1

CDR3: CASSLDRARDTQYF
DNA: TGTGCCAGCAGCTTAGACAGGGCCCGGGATACGCAGTATTTT
J: TRBJ2-3
V: TRBV5-5
size: NA
length: 14
D: TRBD1

CDR3: CASSLGDGYEQYF
DNA: TGTGCCAGCAGCTTGGGGGACGGCTACGAGCAGTACTTC
J: TRBJ2-7
V: TRBV11-2
size: many
length: 13
D: NA

CDR3: CSARPGGGGRTEAFF
DNA: TGCAGTGCTAGACCCGGGGGCGGGGGAAGGACTGAAGCTTTCTTT
J: TRBJ1-1
V: TRBV20-1
size: NA
length: 15
D: NA

CDR3: CASSLGGDLENEQFF
DNA: TGTGCCAGCAGCTTGGGAGGGGACCTAGAAAATGAGCAGTTCTTC
J: TRBJ2-1
V: TRBV5-4
size: NA
length: 15
D: NA

CDR3: CASRARDTENYGYTF
DNA: TGTGCCAGTAGAGCCCGGGACACCGAAAACTATGGCTACACCTTC
J: TRBJ1-2
V: TRBV19
size: few
length: 15
D: NA